A single sample is the source of the 8 T cell receptor beta chains below, sequenced in a study of OX40 agonist ivuxolimab in advanced cancers. Repertoires were generated with immunoSEQ multiplex PCR, while TCRdb's copy carries only in-frame clones and drops some. The sample has 60,000 to 75,000 clones; approximately 85% are singletons. This specimen was CD4+ or CD8+ T cells sorted from blood, taken in a trial of the OX40 agonist ivuxolimab. These TCRs come from an adult with an advanced solid tumor such as melanoma, head and neck, liver or kidney cancer.

This sequence joins TRBV6-6 and TRBJ1-1; D is undetermined. Germline V gene sequence: CDR1 MNHNY, CDR2 SVGAGI (reference sequence). The germline V and J ends were trimmed by 8 bases and 2 bases, with 6 bases remaining between them. The CDR3 has 11 amino acids. CDR3 loop: CASGSNTEAFF. In DNA, the CDR3 is TGTGCCAGCGGATCAAACACTGAAGCTTTCTTT.

The chain links TRBV7-3 to TRBJ2-5; 14 positions agree with TRBD2. Germline V gives CDR1 SGHTA, CDR2 FQGTGA. The CDR3 has 16 amino acids. J was trimmed by 5 bases and V by 5 bases; bases with no gene match: 7. The CDR3 protein is CASSLGLAGEWETQYF. CDR3 nucleotides: TGTGCCAGCAGCCTGGGACTAGCGGGAGAGTGGGAGACCCAGTACTTC.

The CDR3 here is CASSLGGQIEAFF. In nucleotides, the CDR3 is TGTGCCAGCTCACTTGGGGGACAGATTGAAGCTTTCTTT. J is TRBJ1-1 and V is TRBV18, with 7 bases identical to TRBD1. CDR1 and CDR2 (germline): KGHSH, LQKENI. V lost 4 bases, J lost 7 bases, and 6 bases stayed unmatched. The CDR3 is made up of 13 amino acids.

The V and J genes are TRBV6-6 and TRBJ2-3; no definite D call. Trimming cost V 4 bases and J 0 bases, with 5 bases left between them. This CDR3 is built from 13 residues. The germline V gene has CDR1 MNHNY and CDR2 SVGAGI (reference sequence). CDR3 DNA: TGTGCCAGCAGTTTGGACAGCACAGATACGCAGTATTTT. Amino acid sequence: CASSLDSTDTQYF.

The rearrangement uses TRBV28 and TRBJ2-7, with TRBD2 as a possible D gene (8 bases). V was trimmed by 2 bases and J by 2 bases, leaving 13 bases between them. CDR3 size: 15 residues. In germline, CDR1 is MDHEN, CDR2 SYDVKM. CDR3 sequence (DNA): TGTGCCAGCAGTTTAATAGCGGGACAGACCTACGAGCAGTACTTC. This gives the protein CASSLIAGQTYEQYF.

The chain recombines TRBV27 with TRBJ1-6; D possibly corresponds to TRBD1 (5 bases). The CDR3 is made up of 15 amino acids. V was cut by 0 bases and J by 7 bases, with 10 bases left in between. Germline V gene sequence: CDR1 MNHEY, CDR2 SMNVEV (reference sequence). The CDR3 DNA reads TGTGCCAGCAGTTTATCCGGGACGGGAAATTCACCCCTCCACTTT. Translated, it gives CASSLSGTGNSPLHF.

CDR3 loop: CASSLFSGTLSSNYGYTF. CDR3 nucleotide sequence: TGTGCCAGCAGCTTGTTTTCCGGGACACTAAGTTCTAACTATGGCTACACCTTC. This rearrangement joins TRBV7-2 to TRBJ1-2; D may be TRBD1 (6 bases). V lost 3 bases to trimming and J lost 0 bases, with 20 bases between them. The germline CDR1 and CDR2 sequences are SGHTA and FQGNSA. The CDR3 is 18 residues long. Supplemented by reference TRBV7-2 and TRBJ1-2, the full variable domain reads GAGVSQSPSNKVTEKGKDVELRCDPISGHTALYWYRQSLGQGLEFLIYFQGNSAPDKSGLPSDRFSAERTGGSVSTLTIQRTQQEDSAVYLCASSLFSGTLSSNYGYTFGSGTRLTVV.

The gene calls are TRBV7-8 and TRBJ1-5; maybe TRBD1 (5 bases). CDR1 is SGHVS, CDR2 FQNEAQ, per germline. CDR3 length: 15 residues. V was trimmed by 5 bases and J by 4 bases, leaving 15 bases between them. Here the CDR3 DNA reads TGTGCCAGCAGCCTGGGAGGGACGGCTAATCAGCCCCAGCATTTT. Translating gives CASSLGGTANQPQHF. The full variable domain, with the rest looked up from reference TRBV7-8 and TRBJ1-5, is GAGVSQSPRYKVAKRGQDVALRCDPISGHVSLFWYQQALGQGPEFLTYFQNEAQLDKSGLPSDRFFAERPEGSVSTLKIQRTQQEDSAVYLCASSLGGTANQPQHFGDGTRLSIL.